Presented here are 29 T cell receptor beta chains from one specimen sequenced in a study of chemoradiotherapy in HPV16-positive cancers. Method: immunoSEQ multiplex PCR; TCRdb's copy keeps in-frame clones and lacks some. The repertoire includes approximately 32,000 clones, 80% to 90% of them detected once, and approximately 2.8% sits in the top ten. The source material was blood, sampled from a patient who underwent chemoradiotherapy. The receptors here all came from a human donor with HPV-associated anogenital cancer.

This chain joins TRBV7-2 and TRBJ2-7; no reliable D call. Germline lookup yields CDR1 SGHTA and CDR2 FQGNSA. The CDR3 is made up of 14 amino acids. Trimming cost V 1 base and J 0 bases, with 7 bases left between them. In DNA form, the CDR3 reads TGTGCCAGCAGCTTAGTGCGGAGCTCCTACGAGCAGTACTTC. As protein: CASSLVRSSYEQYF.

The chain has TRBV4-3 and TRBJ2-3, with 15 bases matching TRBD2. Germline V gives CDR1 LGHNA, CDR2 YSLEER. This CDR3 is 19 amino acids long. V trimming: 2 bases; J trimming: 2 bases; junction bases outside the gene matches: 8. In DNA, the CDR3 is TGCGCCAGCAGCCAACGCGCGGGACTAGCGGGGGGACCCACAGATACGCAGTATTTT. Residues: CASSQRAGLAGGPTDTQYF.

The CDR3 is CASSLRGQTEAFF. CDR3 in DNA: TGTGCCAGCAGTTTGAGGGGTCAAACTGAAGCTTTCTTT. The chain joins TRBV27 to TRBJ1-1; perhaps TRBD1 as D (5 bases). This CDR3 spans 13 amino acids. Germline CDR1 is MNHEY and CDR2 is SMNVEV (reference sequence). Deletions cut 3 bases from V and 5 bases from J, with 10 bases between.

The rearrangement uses TRBV4-3 and TRBJ2-1; 8 bases match TRBD1. The CDR3 runs to 16 residues. Germline V lookup: CDR1 LGHNA, CDR2 YSLEER. J was trimmed by 4 bases and V by 0 bases; bases with no gene match: 5. CDR3 sequence reads: CASSQDMGQEYNEQFF. For the CDR3, the DNA is TGCGCCAGCAGCCAAGATATGGGACAGGAGTACAATGAGCAGTTCTTC.

The chain combines TRBV5-6 with TRBJ1-3; D might be TRBD1 (6 bases). Germline CDR1 reads SGHDT; CDR2 reads YYEEEE. The CDR3 covers 15 residues. V lost 2 bases and J lost 7, with 16 bases in between. The CDR3 DNA reads TGTGCCAGCAGCTTAAATACAGGGCCGGGGAACACCATATATTTT. Its protein is CASSLNTGPGNTIYF.

This sequence joins TRBV11-3 and TRBJ2-6; weak D call: TRBD2 (5 bases). V was trimmed by 0 bases and J by 4 bases, leaving 13 bases between them. The CDR3 is 17 amino acids. CDR1 and CDR2 (germline): SGHNT, YENEEA. DNA of the CDR3: TGTGCCAGCAGCTTAGATTTTTCGGGGTCAGGGGCCAACGTCCTGACTTTC. It codes for CASSLDFSGSGANVLTF.

The chain recombines TRBV19 with TRBJ2-5; no firm D call. Germline-derived CDR1 and CDR2 are LNHDA and SQIVND (reference sequence). Trimming cost V 4 bases and J 4 bases, with 10 bases left between them. The CDR3 totals 13 residues. The CDR3 loop reads CASSTTWGETQYF. The CDR3 nucleotides read TGTGCCAGTAGTACTACTTGGGGAGAGACCCAGTACTTC. The full variable domain, rest sourced from reference TRBV19 and TRBJ2-5, is DGGITQSPKYLFRKEGQNVTLSCEQNLNHDAMYWYRQDPGQGLRLIYYSQIVNDFQKGDIAEGYSVSREKKESFPLTVTSAQKNPTAFYLCASSTTWGETQYFGPGTRLLVL.

The rearrangement joins TRBV30 to TRBJ1-2; D perhaps matches TRBD1 (6 bases). The germline V gene encodes CDR1 GTSNPN and CDR2 SVGIG (reference sequence). This CDR3 spans 13 amino acids. The V end lost 0 bases, the J end lost 3 bases, and 8 bases lay between the germline ends. The CDR3 nucleotides read TGTGCCTGGAGTGTAGGGGGGCACTATGGCTACACCTTC. Amino acids: CAWSVGGHYGYTF.

The CDR3 protein is CASLPGQGMNTEAFF. In DNA, the CDR3 is TGTGCCAGCTTACCCGGACAGGGGATGAACACTGAAGCTTTCTTT. The chain is built from TRBV2 and TRBJ1-1, with 9 bases fitting TRBD1. This CDR3 region has 15 residues. V shed 8 bases and J 0 bases; nucleotides not matched to a gene: 7. Germline assignment: CDR1 SNHLY and CDR2 FYNNEI.

The chain couples TRBV28 to TRBJ2-3; 8 bases align to TRBD2. Germline CDR1 and CDR2: MDHEN and SYDVKM. The CDR3 covers 16 residues. V lost 2 bases to trimming and J lost 1 base; unmatched junction nucleotides: 5. DNA of the CDR3: TGTGCCAGCAGTTTACCACCGGGAGGGGGCACAGATACGCAGTATTTT. Residues: CASSLPPGGGTDTQYF.

The gene calls are TRBV2 and TRBJ2-7; 8 bases align to TRBD1. The CDR3 has 14 amino acids. V shed 3 bases, J shed 5 bases, and the junction held 6 bases outside the gene matches. Per the germline V gene, CDR1 is SNHLY and CDR2 is FYNNEI. The CDR3 here is CASSEQGAGDEQYF. CDR3 bases: TGTGCCAGCAGTGAGCAGGGGGCGGGTGACGAGCAGTACTTC. Full variable domain (missing parts from reference TRBV2 and TRBJ2-7): EPEVTQTPSHQVTQMGQEVILRCVPISNHLYFYWYRQILGQKVEFLVSFYNNEISEKSEIFDDQFSVERPDGSNFTLKIRSTKLEDSAMYFCASSEQGAGDEQYFGPGTRLTVT.

V gene TRBV11-2 combines with J gene TRBJ2-7, with 10 nucleotides matching TRBD1. J gave up 2 bases and V 5 bases, and 3 bases lay outside the gene matches. Germline CDR1 reads SGHAT; CDR2 reads FQNNGV. The CDR3 consists of 14 residues. The CDR3 here is CASSNGQGAYEQYF. Written as DNA, the CDR3 is TGTGCCAGCAGCAATGGACAGGGGGCCTACGAGCAGTACTTC. Using reference TRBV11-2 and TRBJ2-7 for the parts outside the CDR3, the full variable domain is EAGVAQSPRYKIIEKRQSVAFWCNPISGHATLYWYQQILGQGPKLLIQFQNNGVVDDSQLPKDRFSAERLKGVDSTLKIQPAKLEDSAVYLCASSNGQGAYEQYFGPGTRLTVT.

This chain connects TRBV7-2 to TRBJ2-7; weak D call: TRBD2 (5 bases). The length of the CDR3 is 13 residues. Germline-derived CDR1 and CDR2 are SGHTA and FQGNSA. The ends were cut back, 1 base at V and 3 bases at J, with 7 bases in the middle. CDR3 loop: CASSLDGGYEQYF. CDR3 sequence (DNA): TGTGCCAGCAGCTTAGATGGAGGCTACGAGCAGTACTTC. Filled out from reference TRBV7-2 and TRBJ2-7, the complete variable domain reads GAGVSQSPSNKVTEKGKDVELRCDPISGHTALYWYRQSLGQGLEFLIYFQGNSAPDKSGLPSDRFSAERTGGSVSTLTIQRTQQEDSAVYLCASSLDGGYEQYFGPGTRLTVT.

The V gene is TRBV4-3, the J gene TRBJ2-7; D perhaps matches TRBD1 (6 bases). V lost 1 base to trimming and J lost 4 bases, with 14 bases between them. The CDR3 is 15 amino acids. Germline CDR1 LGHNA, CDR2 YSLEER. CDR3 loop: CASSQAGRGGYEQYF. The CDR3 nucleotides read TGCGCCAGCAGCCAAGCTGGGCGAGGGGGTTACGAGCAGTACTTC.

V and J are TRBV12-5 and TRBJ2-2; 10 bases fit TRBD2. The CDR3 is made up of 14 amino acids. CDR1 is LGHNT, CDR2 FRNRAP, per germline. V lost 8 bases and J lost 6; bases outside the gene matches: 6. The CDR3 spells CASFQSGRAGELFF. In nucleotides, the CDR3 is TGTGCTAGTTTCCAAAGCGGGAGGGCCGGGGAGCTGTTTTTT.

V usage is TRBV6-5 and J usage is TRBJ2-1; maybe TRBD1 (5 bases). CDR3 length: 14 residues. With 6 bases removed from V and 7 bases from J, the gap between germline ends came to 16 bases. Germline CDR1 and CDR2: MNHEY and SVGAGI. CDR3 nucleotide sequence: TGTGCCAGCAGAACTCGTGCAGGGTCGAATGAGCAGTTCTTC. It specifies CASRTRAGSNEQFF.

The rearrangement joins TRBV13 to TRBJ2-6, with D perhaps being TRBD1 or TRBD2 (5 bases each). This CDR3 comprises 16 residues. Looked up from germline, CDR1 is PRHDT and CDR2 is FYEKMQ (reference sequence). V dropped 5 bases and J dropped 4 bases, with 15 bases sitting between them. The CDR3 loop is CASSRGPPGGANVLTF. The CDR3, as DNA: TGTGCCAGCAGCCGGGGACCGCCTGGAGGGGCCAACGTCCTGACTTTC.

The chain links TRBV5-6 to TRBJ1-1; no definite D call. V lost 2 bases and J lost 1, with 9 bases in between. The CDR3 is made up of 14 amino acids. CDR1 is SGHDT and CDR2 is YYEEEE in the germline V gene. CDR3 region: CASSFRSTNTEAFF. The CDR3 DNA reads as TGTGCCAGCAGCTTTCGGTCGACGAACACTGAAGCTTTCTTT.

The table lists this clone with a few counts. This chain links TRBV2 with TRBJ2-1, with unresolved D. Trimming removed 5 bases at V and 8 bases at J, with 10 bases between. Germline CDR1 and CDR2: SNHLY and FYNNEI. This CDR3 comprises 12 residues. The CDR3 here is CASSKSRDEQFF. CDR3 DNA sequence: TGTGCCAGCAGTAAATCTCGGGATGAGCAGTTCTTC.

This clone was counted only a few times. The chain recombines TRBV28 with TRBJ1-5, with D possibly TRBD1 on 5 matching bases. The length of the CDR3 is 14 residues. V lost 4 bases and J 7 bases, leaving 14 bases between the germline ends. CDR1 and CDR2 from the germline V gene are MDHEN and SYDVKM. The CDR3 is CASSSPGGRQPQHF. The CDR3 DNA sequence: TGTGCCAGCAGTTCGCCGGGGGGACGGCAGCCCCAGCATTTT.

The V call is TRBV7-2, the J call TRBJ2-3; D call uncertain. The germline CDR1 and CDR2 sequences are SGHTA and FQGNSA. CDR3 size: 13 residues. V lost 7 bases to trimming and J lost 7 bases, with 15 bases between them. CDR3 residues: CASKGFSWNTQYF. CDR3 in DNA: TGTGCCAGCAAGGGCTTCTCGTGGAATACGCAGTATTTT.

The rearrangement uses TRBV27 and TRBJ1-6; D is unclear. This CDR3 comprises 16 residues. Germline CDR1 and CDR2: MNHEY and SMNVEV (reference sequence). Trimming removed 6 bases from V and 7 bases from J, with 19 bases in between. The CDR3 region is CASSFLGSSGNSPLHF. CDR3 sequence (DNA): TGTGCCAGCAGCTTCCTGGGGAGTTCGGGGAATTCACCCCTCCACTTT.

In its sample, this clone was seen once. V usage is TRBV30 and J usage is TRBJ1-4; D ambiguous. CDR1 is GTSNPN and CDR2 is SVGIG in the germline V gene (reference sequence). The CDR3 covers 15 residues. Trimming left V 8 bases short and J 0 bases short, with 16 bases between. CDR3 loop: CALGRNIATNEKLFF. In DNA, the CDR3 is TGTGCCCTTGGACGGAATATTGCAACTAATGAAAAACTGTTTTTT.

The V and J genes are TRBV5-8 and TRBJ2-7; possible D gene TRBD1, 6 bases. Germline V lookup: CDR1 SGHTS, CDR2 YDEGEE. Trimming cost V 4 bases and J 2 bases, with 16 bases left between them. CDR3 length: 15 residues. The CDR3 region is CASSPHRVNAYEQYF. The CDR3 DNA sequence: TGTGCCAGCAGCCCGCACAGGGTGAACGCCTACGAGCAGTACTTC.

V usage is TRBV19 and J usage is TRBJ1-1; TRBD1 matches at 7 bases. The CDR3 length is 15 residues. After removal of 7 bases from V and 2 bases from J, the junction contained 10 bases not matched to a gene. In germline, CDR1 is LNHDA, CDR2 SQIVND (reference sequence). For the CDR3, the DNA is TGTGCCAGTACCGAGGGGGCGAGGGGAAACACTGAAGCTTTCTTT. Encoded protein: CASTEGARGNTEAFF.

The chain recombines TRBV19 with TRBJ2-5; TRBD1 is a possible D gene (6 bases). This CDR3 has 13 residues. With 2 bases removed from V and 4 bases from J, the gap between germline ends came to 8 bases. Germline-derived CDR1 and CDR2 are LNHDA and SQIVND (reference sequence). The CDR3 is CASSISGAETQYF. CDR3 DNA sequence: TGTGCCAGTAGTATATCAGGGGCAGAGACCCAGTACTTC.

J is TRBJ2-5 and V is TRBV12-2; the listed D gene, TRBD1, was not tested against the DNA. TRBV12-2 is reported as a pseudogene. The CDR3 consists of 15 residues. The DNA of the CDR3 is TGTGCAAGTCGCTTTCCTCGGACAGACCAGGAGACCCAGTACTTC. It specifies CASRFPRTDQETQYF.

The chain recombines TRBV11-2 with TRBJ2-3, with 9 bases identical to TRBD2. This CDR3 comprises 14 residues. Losses at the gene ends were 3 bases for V and 6 bases for J; bases not matched to a gene: 4. Germline V gene sequence: CDR1 SGHAT, CDR2 FQNNGV. CDR3 bases: TGTGCCAGCAGCTTTGCGGGGGGGGAGGATACGCAGTATTTT. It is translated as CASSFAGGEDTQYF.

The V gene is TRBV5-1, the J gene TRBJ2-1, with 7 bases that match TRBD1. The V gene's germline CDR1 is SGHRS and CDR2 YFSETQ. This CDR3 contains 17 residues. V gave up 2 bases and J gave up 1 base; unmatched junction bases: 9. This chain's CDR3 is CASSFWPTGQSYNEQFF. CDR3 DNA sequence: TGCGCCAGCAGCTTTTGGCCCACGGGACAGTCCTACAATGAGCAGTTCTTC.